This T cell receptor beta chain is drawn from a study of OX40 agonist ivuxolimab in advanced cancers. Study as a whole: Patients were treated with ivuxolimab, an agonistic anti-OX40 (CD134) antibody. Of mixed ages from about 23 to 79 and averaging about 56 years, the group was just under 85% male.

V dropped 4 bases and J dropped 0 bases, with 10 bases sitting between them. The CDR3 extends over 14 amino acids. CDR1 is MNHNS and CDR2 is SASEGT in the germline V gene. In regard to this clone: The target antigen is unknown.

The repertoire was sequenced with immunoSEQ multiplex PCR; TCRdb's copy has only in-frame clones and lacks some. The sample carries 95,000 to 100,000 clones, around 94% recorded once. General study results and limits: There was clonal expansion of CD4+ and CD8+ blood T cells by week 6 at 0.1 to 3.0 mg/kg. In CD8+ T cells, expanded clones were on average more numerous than in CD4+.

The source of this sequence is an adult with an advanced solid tumor such as melanoma, head and neck, liver or kidney cancer. The material sequenced was CD4+ or CD8+ T cells sorted from blood, taken in a trial of the OX40 agonist ivuxolimab. The genes are TRBV6-1 and TRBJ2-7, with D maybe TRBD1 (6 bases). CDR3 coding DNA: TGTGCCAGCAGTGCTAGGGGGATCTCCTACGAGCAGTACTTC. It codes for CASSARGISYEQYF.